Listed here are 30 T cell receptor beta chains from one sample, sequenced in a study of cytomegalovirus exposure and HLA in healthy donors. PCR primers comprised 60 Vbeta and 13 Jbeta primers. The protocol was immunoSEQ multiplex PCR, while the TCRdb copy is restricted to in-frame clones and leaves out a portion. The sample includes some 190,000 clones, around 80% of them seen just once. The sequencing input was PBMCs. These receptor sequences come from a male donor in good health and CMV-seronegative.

CDR3 DNA sequence: TGTGCCAGCAGCCCACGACTAGCGGACTTCGGCGAGCAGTACTTC. This encodes CASSPRLADFGEQYF. J is TRBJ2-7 and V is TRBV7-8; 9 bases align to TRBD2. This CDR3 spans 15 amino acids. With 5 bases clipped from V and 6 bases from J, the junction kept 11 bases outside the gene matches. Per the germline V gene, CDR1 is SGHVS and CDR2 is FQNEAQ.

The CDR3 is CASSHLTSTNNEQFF. The CDR3 DNA follows: TGCGCCAGCAGCCACCTGACTAGCACCAACAATGAGCAGTTCTTC. The rearrangement joins TRBV4-1 to TRBJ2-1; 7 bases agree with TRBD2. The germline V gene encodes CDR1 MGHRA and CDR2 YSYEKL. This CDR3 is 15 amino acids long. The trim removed 3 bases at V and 5 bases at J, leaving 7 bases unmatched.

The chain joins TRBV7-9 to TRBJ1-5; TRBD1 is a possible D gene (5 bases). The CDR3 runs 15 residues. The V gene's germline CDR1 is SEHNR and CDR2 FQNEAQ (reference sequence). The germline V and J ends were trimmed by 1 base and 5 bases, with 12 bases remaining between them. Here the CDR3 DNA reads TGTGCCAGCAGCTTAGTAGCAGGGTCGGATCAGCCCCAGCATTTT. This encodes CASSLVAGSDQPQHF.

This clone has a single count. The CDR3 loop reads CASSPGGTDTQYF. CDR3 nucleotide sequence: TGTGCCAGCAGCCCCGGGGGTACAGATACGCAGTATTTT. V usage is TRBV5-4 and J usage is TRBJ2-3, with TRBD2 as a possible D gene (6 bases). The ends were cut back, 4 bases at V and 3 bases at J, with 9 bases in the middle. CDR3 length: 13 residues. Germline V gene data show CDR1 as SGHNT and CDR2 as YYREEE (reference sequence). Based on the CDR3 plus reference TRBV5-4 and TRBJ2-3, the full variable domain is ETGVTQSPTHLIKTRGQQVTLRCSSQSGHNTVSWYQQALGQGPQFIFQYYREEENGRGNFPPRFSGLQFPNYSSELNVNALELDDSALYLCASSPGGTDTQYFGPGTRLTVL.

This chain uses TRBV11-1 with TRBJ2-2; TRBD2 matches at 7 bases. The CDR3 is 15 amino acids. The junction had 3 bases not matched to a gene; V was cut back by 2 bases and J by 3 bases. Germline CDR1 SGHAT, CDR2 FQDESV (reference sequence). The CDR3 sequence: CASSLLGGDTGELFF. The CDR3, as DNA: TGTGCCAGCAGCTTATTGGGAGGGGACACCGGGGAGCTGTTTTTT.

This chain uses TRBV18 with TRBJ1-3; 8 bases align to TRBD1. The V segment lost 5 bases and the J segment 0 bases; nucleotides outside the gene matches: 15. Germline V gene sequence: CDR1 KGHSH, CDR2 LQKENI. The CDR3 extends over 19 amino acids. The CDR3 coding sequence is TGTGCCAGCTCATGGTCCCCCGCGACAGGGGATAGCTCTGGAAACACCATATATTTT. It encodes CASSWSPATGDSSGNTIYF.

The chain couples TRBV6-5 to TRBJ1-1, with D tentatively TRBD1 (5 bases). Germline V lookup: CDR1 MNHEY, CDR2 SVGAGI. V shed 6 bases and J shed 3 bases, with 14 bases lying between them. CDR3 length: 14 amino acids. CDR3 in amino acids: CASRPGGEHTEAFF. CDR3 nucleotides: TGTGCCAGCAGACCTGGGGGGGAGCACACTGAAGCTTTCTTT.

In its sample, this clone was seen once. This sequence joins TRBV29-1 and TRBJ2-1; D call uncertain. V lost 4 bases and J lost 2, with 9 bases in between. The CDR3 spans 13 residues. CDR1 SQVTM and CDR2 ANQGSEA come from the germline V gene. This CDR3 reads CSVGLLAYNEQFF. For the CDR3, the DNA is TGCAGCGTTGGGCTTCTAGCCTACAATGAGCAGTTCTTC.

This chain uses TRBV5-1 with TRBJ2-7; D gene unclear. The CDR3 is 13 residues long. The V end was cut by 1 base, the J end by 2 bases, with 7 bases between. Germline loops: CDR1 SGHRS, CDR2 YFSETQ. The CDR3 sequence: CASSLNRPYEQYF. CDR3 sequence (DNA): TGCGCCAGCAGCTTGAACAGACCCTACGAGCAGTACTTC. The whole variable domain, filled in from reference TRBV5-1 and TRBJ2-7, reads KAGVTQTPRYLIKTRGQQVTLSCSPISGHRSVSWYQQTPGQGLQFLFEYFSETQRNKGNFPGRFSGRQFSNSRSEMNVSTLELGDSALYLCASSLNRPYEQYFGPGTRLTVT.

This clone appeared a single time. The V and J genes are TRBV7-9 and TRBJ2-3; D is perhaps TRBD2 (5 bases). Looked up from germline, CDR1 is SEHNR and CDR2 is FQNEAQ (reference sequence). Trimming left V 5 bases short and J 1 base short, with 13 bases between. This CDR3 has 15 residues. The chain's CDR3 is CASSPRGARTDTQYF. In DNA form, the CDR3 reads TGTGCCAGCAGCCCCCGGGGAGCTCGCACAGATACGCAGTATTTT.

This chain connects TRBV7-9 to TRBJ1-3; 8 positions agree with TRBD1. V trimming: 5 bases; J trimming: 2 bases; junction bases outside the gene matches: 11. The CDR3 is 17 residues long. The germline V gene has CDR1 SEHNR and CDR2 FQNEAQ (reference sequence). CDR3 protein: CASSTLRGQYPGNTIYF. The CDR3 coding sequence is TGTGCCAGCAGCACTCTCAGGGGGCAATATCCTGGAAACACCATATATTTT.

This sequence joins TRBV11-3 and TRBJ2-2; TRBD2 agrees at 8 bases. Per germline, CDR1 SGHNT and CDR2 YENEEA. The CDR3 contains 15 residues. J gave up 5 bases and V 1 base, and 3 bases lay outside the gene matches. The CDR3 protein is CASSLVSGATGELFF. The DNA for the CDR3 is TGTGCCAGCAGCTTAGTTAGCGGGGCTACCGGGGAGCTGTTTTTT.

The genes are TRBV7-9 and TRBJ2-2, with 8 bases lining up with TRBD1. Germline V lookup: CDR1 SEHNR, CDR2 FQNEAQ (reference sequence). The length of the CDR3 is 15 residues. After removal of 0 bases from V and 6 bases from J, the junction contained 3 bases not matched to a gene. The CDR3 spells CASSLATGAPGELFF. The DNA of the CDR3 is TGTGCCAGCAGCTTAGCGACAGGGGCGCCCGGGGAGCTGTTTTTT. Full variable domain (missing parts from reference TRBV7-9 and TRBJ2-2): DTGVSQNPRHKITKRGQNVTFRCDPISEHNRLYWYRQTLGQGPEFLTYFQNEAQLEKSRLLSDRFSAERPKGSFSTLEIQRTEQGDSAMYLCASSLATGAPGELFFGEGSRLTVL.

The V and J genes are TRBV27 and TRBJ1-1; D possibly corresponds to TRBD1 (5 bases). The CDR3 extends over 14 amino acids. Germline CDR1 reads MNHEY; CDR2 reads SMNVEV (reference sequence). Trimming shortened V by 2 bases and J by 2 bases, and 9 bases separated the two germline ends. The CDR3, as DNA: TGTGCCAGCAGTTTACAGGGTAGAAACACTGAAGCTTTCTTT. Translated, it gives CASSLQGRNTEAFF.

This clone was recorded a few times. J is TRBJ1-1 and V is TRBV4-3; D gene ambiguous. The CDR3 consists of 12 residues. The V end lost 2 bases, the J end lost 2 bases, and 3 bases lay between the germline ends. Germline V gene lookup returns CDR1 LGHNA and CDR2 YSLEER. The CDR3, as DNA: TGCGCCAGCAGCCAAAGCAACACTGAAGCTTTCTTT. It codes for CASSQSNTEAFF.

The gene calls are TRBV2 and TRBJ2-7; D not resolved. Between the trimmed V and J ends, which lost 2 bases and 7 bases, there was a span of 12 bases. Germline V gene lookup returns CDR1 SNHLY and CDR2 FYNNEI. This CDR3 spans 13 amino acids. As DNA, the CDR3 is TGTGCCAGCAGTGAAATCCCGAGACTGGAGCAGTACTTC. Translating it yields CASSEIPRLEQYF.

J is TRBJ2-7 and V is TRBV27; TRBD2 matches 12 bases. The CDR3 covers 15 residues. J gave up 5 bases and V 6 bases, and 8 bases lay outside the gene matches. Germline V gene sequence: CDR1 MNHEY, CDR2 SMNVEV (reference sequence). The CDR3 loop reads CASRETSGSLDEQYF. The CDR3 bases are TGTGCCAGCAGGGAGACTAGCGGGAGTCTAGACGAGCAGTACTTC.

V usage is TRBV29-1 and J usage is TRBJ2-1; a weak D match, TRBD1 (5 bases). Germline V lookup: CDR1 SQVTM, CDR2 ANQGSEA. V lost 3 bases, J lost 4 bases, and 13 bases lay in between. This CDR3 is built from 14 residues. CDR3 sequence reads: CSVDGAGVYNEQFF. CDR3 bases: TGCAGCGTTGATGGGGCAGGAGTGTACAATGAGCAGTTCTTC.

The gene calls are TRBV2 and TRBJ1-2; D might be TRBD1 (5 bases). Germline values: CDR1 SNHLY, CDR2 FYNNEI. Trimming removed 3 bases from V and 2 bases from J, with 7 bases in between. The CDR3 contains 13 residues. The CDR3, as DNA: TGTGCCAGCAGTGAGGGGCTGAACTATGGCTACACCTTC. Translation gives CASSEGLNYGYTF.

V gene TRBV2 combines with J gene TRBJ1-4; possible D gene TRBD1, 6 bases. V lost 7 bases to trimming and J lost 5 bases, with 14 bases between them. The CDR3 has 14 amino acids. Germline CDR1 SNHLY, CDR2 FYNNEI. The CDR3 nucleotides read TGTGCCAGCACGAGGGGGGGTATAAATGAAAAACTGTTTTTT. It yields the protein CASTRGGINEKLFF.

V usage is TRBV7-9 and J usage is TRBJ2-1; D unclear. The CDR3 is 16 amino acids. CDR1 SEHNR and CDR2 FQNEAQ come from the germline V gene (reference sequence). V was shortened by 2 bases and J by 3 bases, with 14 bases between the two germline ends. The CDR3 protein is CASSLRSSKLYNEQFF. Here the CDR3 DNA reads TGTGCCAGCAGCTTACGCTCAAGTAAACTCTACAATGAGCAGTTCTTC.

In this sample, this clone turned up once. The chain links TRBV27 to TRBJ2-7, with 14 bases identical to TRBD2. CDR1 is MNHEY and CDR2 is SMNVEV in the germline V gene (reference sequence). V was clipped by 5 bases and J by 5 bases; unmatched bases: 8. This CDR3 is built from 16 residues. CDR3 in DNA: TGTGCCAGCAGTCGCCGACTAGCGGGAGGGTCTGACGAGCAGTACTTC. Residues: CASSRRLAGGSDEQYF.

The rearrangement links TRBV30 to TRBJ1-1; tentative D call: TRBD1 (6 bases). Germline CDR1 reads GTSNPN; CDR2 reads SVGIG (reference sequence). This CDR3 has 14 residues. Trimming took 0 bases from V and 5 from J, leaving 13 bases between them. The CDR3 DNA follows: TGTGCCTGGAGTGTGGGGGCGCATCTAACTGAAGCTTTCTTT. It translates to CAWSVGAHLTEAFF.

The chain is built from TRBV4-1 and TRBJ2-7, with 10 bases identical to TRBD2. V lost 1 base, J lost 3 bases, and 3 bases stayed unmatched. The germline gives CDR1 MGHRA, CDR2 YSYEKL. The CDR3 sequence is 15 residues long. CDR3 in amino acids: CASSQGSSGSYEQYF. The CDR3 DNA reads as TGCGCCAGCAGCCAAGGATCTAGCGGGAGCTACGAGCAGTACTTC.

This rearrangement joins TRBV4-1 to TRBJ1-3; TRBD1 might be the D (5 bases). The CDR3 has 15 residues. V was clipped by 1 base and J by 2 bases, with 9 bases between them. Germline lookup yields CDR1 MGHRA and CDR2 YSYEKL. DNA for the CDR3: TGCGCCAGCAGCCAAGTCGGACAAACTGGAAACACCATATATTTT. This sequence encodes CASSQVGQTGNTIYF.

CDR3 DNA sequence: TGTGCCAGCTCACCAGCAGGGGTAACAGATACGCAGTATTTT. This translates into CASSPAGVTDTQYF. The chain uses TRBV18 and TRBJ2-3; D is perhaps TRBD1 (6 bases). Germline V gene data show CDR1 as KGHSH and CDR2 as LQKENI. The V end was cut by 2 bases, the J end by 3 bases, with 9 bases between. This CDR3 region has 14 residues.

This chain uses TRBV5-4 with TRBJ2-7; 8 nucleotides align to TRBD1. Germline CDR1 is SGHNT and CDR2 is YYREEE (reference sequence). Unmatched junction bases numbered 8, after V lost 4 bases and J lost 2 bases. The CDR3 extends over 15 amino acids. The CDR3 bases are TGTGCCAGCAGCGACCGACAGGGGCTCCCCTACGAGCAGTACTTC. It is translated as CASSDRQGLPYEQYF. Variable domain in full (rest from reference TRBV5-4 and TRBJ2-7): ETGVTQSPTHLIKTRGQQVTLRCSSQSGHNTVSWYQQALGQGPQFIFQYYREEENGRGNFPPRFSGLQFPNYSSELNVNALELDDSALYLCASSDRQGLPYEQYFGPGTRLTVT.

Written as DNA, the CDR3 is TGTGCCAGCAGCTTGAGAGCGAACACTGAAGCTTTCTTT. Translated: CASSLRANTEAFF. The rearrangement uses TRBV7-8 and TRBJ1-1; D is unresolved. The CDR3 is made up of 13 amino acids. Germline assignment: CDR1 SGHVS and CDR2 FQNEAQ. V dropped 3 bases and J dropped 1 base, with 6 bases sitting between them. Variable domain in full (rest from reference TRBV7-8 and TRBJ1-1): GAGVSQSPRYKVAKRGQDVALRCDPISGHVSLFWYQQALGQGPEFLTYFQNEAQLDKSGLPSDRFFAERPEGSVSTLKIQRTQQEDSAVYLCASSLRANTEAFFGQGTRLTVV.

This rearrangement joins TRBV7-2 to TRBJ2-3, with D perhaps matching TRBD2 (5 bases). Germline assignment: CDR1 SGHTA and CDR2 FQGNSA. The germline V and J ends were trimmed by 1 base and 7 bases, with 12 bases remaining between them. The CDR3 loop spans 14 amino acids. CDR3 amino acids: CASSLDLDSYTQYF. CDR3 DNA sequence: TGTGCCAGCAGCTTAGATCTGGACTCGTATACGCAGTATTTT.

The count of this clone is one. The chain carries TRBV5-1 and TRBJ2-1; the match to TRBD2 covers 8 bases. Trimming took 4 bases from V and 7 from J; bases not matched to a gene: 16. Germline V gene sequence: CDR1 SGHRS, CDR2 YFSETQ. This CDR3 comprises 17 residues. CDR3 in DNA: TGCGCCAGCAGCCAATGGAGTAATAGCGGGATAGGGAATGAGCAGTTCTTC. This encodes CASSQWSNSGIGNEQFF. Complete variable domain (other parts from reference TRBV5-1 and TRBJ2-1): KAGVTQTPRYLIKTRGQQVTLSCSPISGHRSVSWYQQTPGQGLQFLFEYFSETQRNKGNFPGRFSGRQFSNSRSEMNVSTLELGDSALYLCASSQWSNSGIGNEQFFGPGTRLTVL.